This T cell receptor beta chain was sequenced during a study of identical twins' blood T cells. MiXCR was run by TCRdb on the 5' RACE reads, yielding one entry per CDR3 protein. This sample has fewer than 450,000 distinct CDR3 sequences, with roughly 31% found just once. Note on this clonotype: Its antigen is undetermined.

The CDR3 has 14 amino acids. The V end lost 5 bases, the J end lost 0 bases, and 11 bases lay between the germline ends. Germline V gene sequence: CDR1 DFQATT, CDR2 SNEGSKA (reference sequence). General study points: Abundant TCRbeta CDR3s overlapped more between twins than with unrelated donors.

The sequenced sample was PBMCs. The J gene is TRBJ1-5, the V gene TRBV20-1; D not resolved. This TCR was recovered from a woman between 18 and 50 years old in good health. CDR3 DNA sequence: TGCAGTGCTCGGACTGGTTATAGCAATCAGCCCCAGCATTTT. It encodes CSARTGYSNQPQHF.